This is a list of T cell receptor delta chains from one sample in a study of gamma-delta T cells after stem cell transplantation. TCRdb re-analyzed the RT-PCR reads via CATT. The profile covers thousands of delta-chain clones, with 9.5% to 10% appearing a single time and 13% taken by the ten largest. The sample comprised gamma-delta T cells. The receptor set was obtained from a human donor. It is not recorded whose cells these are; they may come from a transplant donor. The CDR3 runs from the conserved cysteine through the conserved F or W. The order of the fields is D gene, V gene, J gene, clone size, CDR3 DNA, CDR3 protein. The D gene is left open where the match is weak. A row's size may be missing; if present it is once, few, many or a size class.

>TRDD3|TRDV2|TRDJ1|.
TGTGCCTGTGACACCTGGGGGACACATGGCGATAAACTCATCTTT
CACDTWGTHGDKLIF
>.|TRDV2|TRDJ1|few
TGTGCCTGTGACACCGTGGGGGGGACCGATAAACTCATCTTT
CACDTVGGTDKLIF
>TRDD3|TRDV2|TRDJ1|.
TGTGCCTGTGATACCTTACTGGGGGGCCCGTACACCGATAAACTCATCTTT
CACDTLLGGPYTDKLIF
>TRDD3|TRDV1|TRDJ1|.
TGTGCTCTTGGGGATCCCCTTTACTGGGGGATTAGGGGCGATAACCTCATCTTT
CALGDPLYWGIRGDNLIF
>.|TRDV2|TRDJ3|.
TGTGCCTGTGACACCGGTGTACTACTTCCCTGGGACACCCGACAGATGTTTTTC
CACDTGVLLPWDTRQMFF
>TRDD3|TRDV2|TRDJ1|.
TGTGCCTGTGACTCCCCCTTCCTATCCGCCAATACTGGGGGATACGAGCCCAAAGATAAACTCATCTTT
CACDSPFLSANTGGYEPKDKLIF
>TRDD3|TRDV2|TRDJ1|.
TGTGCCTGTGACACCATACTGGGGGATACGCTCCCCGATAAACTCATCTTT
CACDTILGDTLPDKLIF
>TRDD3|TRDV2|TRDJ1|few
TGTGCCTGTGACACCGTCCTACGCTCGATACTGGGGGATACAGGAACCGATAAACCCATCTTT
CACDTVLRSILGDTGTDKPIF
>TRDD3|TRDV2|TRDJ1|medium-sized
TGTGCCTGTGACACCCTACTGGGGGACCCGGGGGGCACCGATAAACTCATCTTT
CACDTLLGDPGGTDKLIF
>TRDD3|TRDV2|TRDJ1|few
TGTGCCCGTGACACACTACTGGGGGATGACACCGATAAACTCATCTTT
CARDTLLGDDTDKLIF
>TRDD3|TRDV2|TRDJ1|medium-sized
TGTGCCTGTGACACCGCGGCTCGCGGAGTACTGGGGGAAGACACCGATAAACTCATCTTT
CACDTAARGVLGEDTDKLIF
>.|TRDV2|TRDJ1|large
TGTGCCTGTGACCCTGTGTCTGGGGAAGGCGACACCGATAAACTCATCTTT
CACDPVSGEGDTDKLIF
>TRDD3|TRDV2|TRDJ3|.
TGTGCCTGTGACCCTACTGGGGGTACCTCGAATGAGTGGGACACCCGACAGATGTTTTTC
CACDPTGGTSNEWDTRQMFF
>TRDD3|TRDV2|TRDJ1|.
TGTGCCTGTGACGTACTGGGGGATAGTGGGCCGGACACCGATAAACTCATCTTT
CACDVLGDSGPDTDKLIF
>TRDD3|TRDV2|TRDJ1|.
TGTGCCTGTGACACGATAGGGGGTACTGGGGGACAGTACACCGATAAACTCATCTTT
CACDTIGGTGGQYTDKLIF
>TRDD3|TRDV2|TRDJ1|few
TGTGCCTGTGACACCGGAGGTCCTGGGGGATACGGAGTATGGACCGATAAACTCATCTTT
CACDTGGPGGYGVWTDKLIF
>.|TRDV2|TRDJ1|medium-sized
TGTGCCTGTGACACCGTAGGGGGAGGCGCCGATAAACTCATCTTT
CACDTVGGGADKLIF
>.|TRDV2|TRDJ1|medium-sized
TGTGCCTGTGACCCTCTTTCGGTTGAGTACCCGACCGATAAACTCATCTTT
CACDPLSVEYPTDKLIF
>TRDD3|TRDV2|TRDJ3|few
TGTGCCTGTGACACCGTTCGTACTGGGGGATCCTCCTGGGACACCCGACAGATGTTTTTC
CACDTVRTGGSSWDTRQMFF
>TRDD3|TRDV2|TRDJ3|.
TGTGCCTGTGACACCGCTACTGGGGGATACGAACACTCTTGGGACACCCGACAGATGTTTTTC
CACDTATGGYEHSWDTRQMFF
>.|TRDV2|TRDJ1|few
TGTGCCTGTGACACCGTCGACCCTACTGGGAGGAACACTGATAAACTCATCTTT
CACDTVDPTGRNTDKLIF
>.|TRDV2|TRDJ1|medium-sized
TGTGCCTGTGAGGCCCTCCTACGGGACACCGATAAACTCATCTTT
CACEALLRDTDKLIF
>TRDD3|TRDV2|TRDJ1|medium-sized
TGTGCCTGTGACACCGTAGGTGGGGGACACCTCGATAAACTCATCTTT
CACDTVGGGHLDKLIF
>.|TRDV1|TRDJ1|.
TGTGCTCTTGGGGAACTGGACCCATTAGGAACTGGTGGCGATAACCTCATCTTT
CALGELDPLGTGGDNLIF
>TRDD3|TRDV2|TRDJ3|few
TGTGCCTGTGACCCACTGGGGGATCCCGGCTGGGACACCCGACAGATGTTTTTC
CACDPLGDPGWDTRQMFF
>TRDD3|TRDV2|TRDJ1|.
TGTGCCTGTGACACGATCGGGTCCCACCCTGTACTGGGGGATCCGTACACCGATAAACTCATCTTT
CACDTIGSHPVLGDPYTDKLIF
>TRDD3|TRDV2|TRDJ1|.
TGTGCCTGTGACACTTTGGGGGATACTTGGACCGATAAACTCATCTTT
CACDTLGDTWTDKLIF